This T cell receptor beta chain was identified in a study of blood T cell repertoires in COVID-19. Overall study: Sources were T cells, B-cell-depleted T cells, or PBMCs; the material itself was cDNA or gDNA.

CDR1 is KGHSH and CDR2 is LQKENI in the germline V gene. CDR3 size: 12 residues. V lost 0 bases to trimming and J lost 6 bases, with 6 bases between them. Profiled with immunoSEQ multiplex PCR; TCRdb holds only in-frame clones, not every one. The sample has some 54,000 clones; over 80% are singletons. V gene TRBV18 combines with J gene TRBJ2-7; D is ambiguous. Specimen: peripheral blood. This sequence was found in a man in his sixties or seventies with active COVID-19. The CDR3 sequence is CASSPPGREQYF. The CDR3 bases are TGTGCCAGCTCACCACCTGGGCGCGAGCAGTACTTC. The variable domain in full, completed from reference TRBV18 and TRBJ2-7, reads NAGVMQNPRHLVRRRGQEARLRCSPMKGHSHVYWYRQLPEEGLKFMVYLQKENIIDESGMPKERFSAEFPKEGPSILRIQQVVRGDSAAYFCASSPPGREQYFGPGTRLTVT.